The TCR beta chain described here comes from a study of response to subunit inactivated influenza vaccine. One entry per CDR3 protein, called by TCRdb with MiXCR from the RT-PCR reads. The table has around 580,000 distinct CDR3 sequences, approximately 12% seen once. The V gene's germline CDR1 is ENHRY and CDR2 SYGVKD. This CDR3 region has 14 residues. The V and J ends lost 6 bases and 6 bases, in that order; junction bases with no gene match: 4. Study-wide findings and caveats: Seasonal influenza vaccination, on each occasion, was suggested by the authors to recruit few new T cells.

This clonotype was seen at least ten times. The antigen is unknown. This clonotype originated in a man aged 50-59 years who received an inactivated influenza vaccine. Specimen: PBMCs from blood, collected on the day of vaccination. The rearrangement uses TRBV10-3 and TRBJ2-2; TRBD2 aligns across 10 bases. The DNA for the CDR3 is TGTGCCATCAGACCCGGGACTAGCGCCGGGGAGCTGTTTTTT. Its translation: CAIRPGTSAGELFF.